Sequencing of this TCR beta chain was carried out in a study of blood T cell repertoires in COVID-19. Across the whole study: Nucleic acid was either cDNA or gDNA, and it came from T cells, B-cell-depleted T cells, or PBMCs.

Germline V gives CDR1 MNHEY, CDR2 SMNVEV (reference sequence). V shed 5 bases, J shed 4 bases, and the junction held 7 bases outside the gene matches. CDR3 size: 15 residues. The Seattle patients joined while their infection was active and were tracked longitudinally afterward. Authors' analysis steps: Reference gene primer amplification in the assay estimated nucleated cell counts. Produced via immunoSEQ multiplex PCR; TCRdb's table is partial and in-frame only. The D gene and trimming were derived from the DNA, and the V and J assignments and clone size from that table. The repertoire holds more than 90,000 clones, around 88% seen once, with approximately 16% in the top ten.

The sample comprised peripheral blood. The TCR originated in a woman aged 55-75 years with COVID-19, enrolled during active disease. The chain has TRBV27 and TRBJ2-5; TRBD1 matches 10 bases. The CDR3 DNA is TGTGCCAGCAGTCTCAGGACAGGGGGAGGAGAGACCCAGTACTTC. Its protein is CASSLRTGGGETQYF.